Reported below is one T cell receptor beta chain. Per germline, CDR1 LNHDA and CDR2 SQIVND (reference sequence). The CDR3 sequence is 18 residues long. Trimming removed 0 bases from V and 5 bases from J; junction bases left unmatched: 8. The data stem from a study of chemoradiotherapy in HPV16-positive cancers. Libraries were prepared by immunoSEQ multiplex PCR; TCRdb keeps only in-frame clonotypes and omits some of them. The sample yields 17,000 or so clones, 60% to 80% seen once. This specimen was tumor tissue, taken from a patient who underwent chemoradiotherapy. The chain employs TRBV19 and TRBJ1-6; TRBD1 aligns across 9 bases. The receptor was isolated from a human donor with HPV-associated anogenital cancer. CDR3 sequence (DNA): TGTGCCAGTAGTATAGAGTCGGGACAGGGAAATAATAATTCACCCCTCCACTTT. It yields the protein CASSIESGQGNNNSPLHF.